Below are 21 T cell receptor beta chains sequenced from a single sample in a study of T-cell reconstitution after alpha-beta-depleted transplantation in children. Preparation of the TCRbeta library used unique molecular identifiers. TCRdb reprocessed the PCR reads with MiXCR, giving one entry per CDR3 protein. Among about 370,000 distinct CDR3 sequences listed, about 20% were seen once. The source material was PBMCs from the stem cell graft donor, sampled from the stem cell graft. The receptors derive from a human donor who donated a stem cell graft to a child with acute myeloid leukemia.

This clonotype has ten or more counts. This sequence joins TRBV20-1 and TRBJ2-7, with 7 nucleotides matching TRBD2. The V gene end was trimmed by 3 bases and the J gene end by 4 bases; junction bases not matched to a gene: 3. The CDR3 is 12 residues long. The germline CDR1 and CDR2 sequences are DFQATT and SNEGSKA (reference sequence). The CDR3: CSASGRFYEQYF. The CDR3 DNA sequence: TGCAGTGCTAGCGGGAGGTTTTACGAGCAGTACTTC.

This clonotype was recorded at least ten times. This chain connects TRBV12-3 or TRBV12-4 to TRBJ2-3; TRBD2 aligns across 9 bases. The CDR3 totals 15 residues. After removal of 5 bases from V and 2 bases from J, the junction contained 5 bases not matched to a gene. The CDR3 reads CASSPTSGTTDTQYF. The CDR3 region has the DNA TGTGCCAGCAGTCCGACTAGCGGCACCACAGATACGCAGTATTTT.

The chain employs TRBV20-1 and TRBJ2-1; possibly TRBD1 or TRBD2 for D (6 bases each). Trimming removed 3 bases from V and 6 bases from J, with 21 bases in between. Germline V gene lookup returns CDR1 DFQATT and CDR2 SNEGSKA (reference sequence). The CDR3 contains 16 residues. The chain's CDR3 is CSASNPTRGERNEQFF. The CDR3 nucleotides read TGCAGTGCTAGTAACCCGACTAGGGGGGAGCGCAATGAGCAGTTCTTC.

This chain uses TRBV2 with TRBJ1-5; 10 nucleotides match TRBD1. V trimming: 2 bases; J trimming: 6 bases; junction bases outside the gene matches: 7. Looked up from germline, CDR1 is SNHLY and CDR2 is FYNNEI. The CDR3 sequence is 16 residues long. The CDR3 is CASSEIGQGVGQPQHF. DNA of the CDR3: TGTGCCAGCAGTGAAATCGGACAGGGGGTCGGTCAGCCCCAGCATTTT.

The table lists this clonotype with a few counts. CDR3 residues: CSASPQLALVYNEQFF. The CDR3 nucleotides are TGCAGTGCTAGCCCCCAACTAGCGCTGGTATACAATGAGCAGTTCTTC. The V and J genes are TRBV20-1 and TRBJ2-1, with 7 bases matching TRBD2. The trim removed 3 bases at V and 4 bases at J, leaving 12 bases unmatched. CDR3 length: 16 amino acids. Per the germline V gene, CDR1 is DFQATT and CDR2 is SNEGSKA (reference sequence).

This clonotype was picked up many times. The chain combines TRBV5-6 with TRBJ1-6; no clear D. Germline values: CDR1 SGHDT, CDR2 YYEEEE. Trimming pared 6 bases from V and 11 bases from J, leaving 9 bases between. CDR3 length: 11 amino acids. The CDR3 nucleotides read TGTGCCAGCACCCAGCCACCACCCCTCCACTTT. Translated: CASTQPPPLHF.

This clonotype has ten or more counts. V is TRBV15 and J is TRBJ2-7; D is undetermined. The germline V gene has CDR1 LNHNV and CDR2 YYDKDF (reference sequence). Trimming pared 0 bases from V and 0 bases from J, leaving 15 bases between. This CDR3 spans 17 amino acids. The CDR3 DNA is TGTGCCACCAGCAGAGATTCCCGAGGAAAGAGCTCCTACGAGCAGTACTTC. Encoded protein: CATSRDSRGKSSYEQYF.

This clonotype has just a few counts. This rearrangement joins TRBV9 to TRBJ2-5; 9 positions agree with TRBD2. The CDR3 is 16 residues long. Germline CDR1 reads SGDLS; CDR2 reads YYNGEE. Trimming cost V 3 bases and J 6 bases; bases outside gene matches: 12. The CDR3: CASSGSGTSKGQTQYF. The CDR3, as DNA: TGTGCCAGCAGCGGGTCCGGGACTAGCAAAGGACAGACCCAGTACTTC.

The gene calls are TRBV12-3 or TRBV12-4 and TRBJ1-2, with D perhaps TRBD1 (6 bases). Trimming left V 3 bases short and J 3 bases short, with 17 bases between. The CDR3 contains 16 residues. The CDR3 region has the DNA TGTGCCAGCAGTTTCAGGAGGCTTGGGGGCGACTATGGCTACACCTTC. Encoded protein: CASSFRRLGGDYGYTF.

The sample holds a few counts of this clonotype. The chain combines TRBV10-3 with TRBJ2-1; TRBD2 is a possible D gene (5 bases). Germline assignment: CDR1 ENHRY and CDR2 SYGVKD. V was clipped by 4 bases and J by 6 bases, with 10 bases between them. CDR3 size: 13 residues. CDR3 amino acids: CAISGASGNEQFF. The CDR3 DNA follows: TGTGCCATCAGTGGTGCGAGCGGCAATGAGCAGTTCTTC.

This clonotype was found a few times. The genes are TRBV11-3 and TRBJ2-7, with D unresolved. CDR1 and CDR2 (germline): SGHNT, YENEEA. The CDR3 is made up of 13 amino acids. With 1 base removed from V and 1 base from J, the gap between germline ends came to 5 bases. This CDR3 is CASSLVHSYEQYF. The CDR3 DNA sequence: TGTGCCAGCAGCTTAGTGCATTCCTACGAGCAGTACTTC.

This chain connects TRBV6-6 to TRBJ2-1; TRBD2 matches at 7 bases. This CDR3 region has 13 residues. Germline V gene sequence: CDR1 MNHNY, CDR2 SVGAGI (reference sequence). The V and J ends lost 4 bases and 8 bases, in that order; junction bases with no gene match: 5. CDR3 sequence: CASSSRLAYEQFF. CDR3 nucleotide sequence: TGTGCCAGCAGTTCCCGACTAGCCTATGAGCAGTTCTTC.

This chain uses TRBV12-3 or TRBV12-4 with TRBJ2-5; D possibly matches TRBD1 or TRBD2 (6 bases each). The CDR3 is 14 amino acids. Trimming shortened V by 4 bases and J by 5 bases, and 14 bases separated the two germline ends. CDR3 sequence (DNA): TGTGCCAGCAGTTGGAGGGACATCAGGGAGACCCAGTACTTC. As protein: CASSWRDIRETQYF.

The chain is built from TRBV6-1 and TRBJ1-6; D gene unclear. Germline CDR1 reads MNHNS; CDR2 reads SASEGT. The CDR3 is 14 residues long. The V and J ends lost 7 bases and 0 bases respectively, with 7 bases between them. CDR3 in amino acids: CASTPGSYNSPLHF. CDR3 in DNA: TGTGCCAGCACCCCGGGCTCCTATAATTCACCCCTCCACTTT.

The genes are TRBV7-2 and TRBJ1-6; 7 bases map to TRBD1. Trimming took 3 bases from V and 9 from J; bases not matched to a gene: 2. This CDR3 comprises 13 residues. Looked up from germline, CDR1 is SGHTA and CDR2 is FQGNSA. The CDR3 sequence: CASSFQGGSPLHF. DNA of the CDR3: TGTGCCAGCAGCTTTCAGGGGGGTTCACCCCTCCACTTT.

The CDR3 loop is CASSQRTEETQYF. As DNA, the CDR3 is TGTGCCAGCAGCCAACGAACAGAAGAGACCCAGTACTTC. The gene calls are TRBV3-1 and TRBJ2-5; D is ambiguous. The CDR3 totals 13 residues. Trimming pared 2 bases from V and 3 bases from J, leaving 7 bases between. Germline loops: CDR1 LGHDT, CDR2 YNNKEL (reference sequence).

The chain joins TRBV5-1 to TRBJ2-1; possible D gene TRBD1, 5 bases. This CDR3 contains 16 residues. The germline gives CDR1 SGHRS, CDR2 YFSETQ. Trimming shortened V by 0 bases and J by 3 bases, and 13 bases separated the two germline ends. Here the CDR3 DNA reads TGCGCCAGCAGCTTGGAGGGTGGGGCTCGCTACAATGAGCAGTTCTTC. It is translated as CASSLEGGARYNEQFF.

This clonotype turned up a few times. V gene TRBV20-1 combines with J gene TRBJ2-2; D is undetermined. Germline loops: CDR1 DFQATT, CDR2 SNEGSKA (reference sequence). The CDR3 length is 13 residues. The V and J ends lost 5 bases and 0 bases respectively, with 7 bases between them. The CDR3 loop reads CSAWTANTGELFF. The CDR3 DNA reads TGCAGTGCTTGGACGGCGAACACCGGGGAGCTGTTTTTT.

The table lists this clonotype with many counts. The chain combines TRBV7-2 with TRBJ2-7; maybe TRBD1 (7 bases). The CDR3 spans 14 residues. The germline CDR1 and CDR2 sequences are SGHTA and FQGNSA. The ends were cut back, 5 bases at V and 2 bases at J, with 13 bases in the middle. The CDR3: CASSAAGGTYEQYF. In DNA, the CDR3 is TGTGCCAGCAGCGCCGCAGGGGGGACCTACGAGCAGTACTTC.

This clonotype was counted only a few times. The CDR3 DNA reads TGCAGTGCTAGTCGTGGGCGTACCTACAATGAGCAGTTCTTC. Protein sequence: CSASRGRTYNEQFF. The chain carries TRBV20-1 and TRBJ2-1, with D hard to call. This CDR3 region has 14 residues. The V end lost 3 bases, the J end lost 2 bases, and 11 bases lay between the germline ends. The V gene's germline CDR1 is DFQATT and CDR2 SNEGSKA (reference sequence).

This sequence joins TRBV7-2 and TRBJ2-2, with 13 bases matching TRBD2. Germline-derived CDR1 and CDR2 are SGHTA and FQGNSA. This CDR3 is 16 amino acids long. The V gene end was trimmed by 5 bases and the J gene end by 7 bases; junction bases not matched to a gene: 7. CDR3 bases: TGTGCCAGCAGCATGGGGACTAGCGGGGCGGACGGGGAGCTGTTTTTT. The encoded protein is CASSMGTSGADGELFF.